This T cell receptor beta chain emerged from a study of blood T cells in healthy people across ages. Study-level results: Expanded clonotype changes were possibly confounded by unknown donor CMV status.

This CDR3 comprises 15 residues. CDR1 is SGHVS, CDR2 FNYEAQ, per germline. Trimming cost V 5 bases and J 2 bases, with 14 bases left between them. This clonotype was counted ten times or more. Its cognate antigen is unknown. A second PCR, run for about 7 to 11 cycles, used a sample-barcoded 5' primer plus a J-beta primer mix. Tags on each cDNA molecule came from a template-switch adaptor with 12 random nucleotides. TCRdb processed the 5' RACE reads anew with MiXCR; each CDR3 protein has one entry. This table holds some 1.1 million distinct CDR3 sequences, under 40% found once. RNA extraction gave at least 5.5 micrograms of total RNA per sample.

The sequence was obtained from a man younger than 35 in good health. The sample taken for sequencing was blood. The chain employs TRBV7-6 and TRBJ2-3, with D perhaps TRBD1 or TRBD2 (6 bases each). The CDR3 loop reads CASSISRGPTDTQYF. In DNA form, the CDR3 reads TGTGCCAGCAGCATTTCACGGGGGCCCACAGATACGCAGTATTTT.